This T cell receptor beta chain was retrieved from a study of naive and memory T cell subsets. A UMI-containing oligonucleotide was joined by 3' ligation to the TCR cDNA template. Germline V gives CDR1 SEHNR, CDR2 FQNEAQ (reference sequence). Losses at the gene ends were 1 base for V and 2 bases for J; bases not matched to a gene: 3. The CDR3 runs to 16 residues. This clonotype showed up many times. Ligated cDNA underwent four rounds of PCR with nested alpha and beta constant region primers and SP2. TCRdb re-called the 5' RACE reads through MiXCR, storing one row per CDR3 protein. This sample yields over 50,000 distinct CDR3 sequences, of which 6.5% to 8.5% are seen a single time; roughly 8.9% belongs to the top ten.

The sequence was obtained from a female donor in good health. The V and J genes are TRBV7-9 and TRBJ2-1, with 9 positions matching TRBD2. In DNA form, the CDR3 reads TGTGCCAGCAGCTTAGTAGCGGGGGCCCCCTACAATGAGCAGTTCTTC. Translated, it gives CASSLVAGAPYNEQFF.